Listed here are 20 T cell receptor beta chains from one sample, sequenced in a study of blood T cell repertoires in COVID-19. Measured with immunoSEQ multiplex PCR; TCRdb has only the in-frame clones, and not every one. The sample lists over 70,000 clones, 80% to 85% occurring once. The source material was peripheral blood. These receptors came from a human donor in a cohort sampled during active COVID-19.

In this sample, this clone turned up once. This rearrangement joins TRBV7-9 to TRBJ2-2; D is unresolved. This CDR3 is 13 amino acids long. CDR1 SEHNR and CDR2 FQNEAQ come from the germline V gene (reference sequence). Trimming pared 2 bases from V and 3 bases from J, leaving 4 bases between. The CDR3 bases are TGTGCCAGCAGCTTATTCGACACCGGGGAGCTGTTTTTT. Its protein is CASSLFDTGELFF.

The chain carries TRBV4-1 and TRBJ2-3, with 11 bases that match TRBD2. Germline V gene sequence: CDR1 MGHRA, CDR2 YSYEKL. The CDR3 consists of 17 residues. Trimming took 0 bases from V and 3 from J; bases not matched to a gene: 5. CDR3 amino acids: CASSQEVAGGGTDTQYF. CDR3 coding DNA: TGCGCCAGCAGCCAAGAGGTAGCGGGGGGGGGTACAGATACGCAGTATTTT.

This chain joins TRBV19 and TRBJ1-5; no reliable D call. Germline V gene sequence: CDR1 LNHDA, CDR2 SQIVND (reference sequence). V lost 5 bases to trimming and J lost 0 bases, with 8 bases between them. This CDR3 region has 14 residues. In nucleotides, the CDR3 is TGTGCCAGTAGTGAGGGTTTTAGCAATCAGCCCCAGCATTTT. Its protein product is CASSEGFSNQPQHF.

The V call is TRBV12-3 or TRBV12-4, the J call TRBJ1-2; 12 nucleotides match TRBD1. This CDR3 is built from 13 residues. The trim removed 6 bases at V and 8 bases at J, leaving 4 bases unmatched. The CDR3 region has the DNA TGTGCCAGCAGGCCGGGACAGGGGGCGGGCTACACCTTC. Protein sequence: CASRPGQGAGYTF.

V usage is TRBV2 and J usage is TRBJ1-5; D not certain. This CDR3 contains 14 residues. Germline CDR1 SNHLY, CDR2 FYNNEI. V was cut by 5 bases and J by 2 bases, with 10 bases left in between. The CDR3 nucleotides are TGTGCCAGCAGTCGAGGGTTCGGCAATCAGCCCCAGCATTTT. This translates into CASSRGFGNQPQHF.

The rearrangement uses TRBV9 and TRBJ1-2; perhaps TRBD1 as D (5 bases). CDR3 length: 14 amino acids. Germline V gene lookup returns CDR1 SGDLS and CDR2 YYNGEE. V gave up 0 bases and J gave up 1 base, with 7 bases separating them. CDR3 sequence reads: CASSVGQSNYGYTF. CDR3 coding DNA: TGTGCCAGCAGCGTAGGACAGAGTAACTATGGCTACACCTTC.

The chain carries TRBV24-1 and TRBJ1-1; 7 positions match TRBD1. Germline trimming cut 3 bases from V and 4 bases from J; bases unmatched to any gene: 7. Germline values: CDR1 KGHDR, CDR2 SFDVKD. The CDR3 contains 15 residues. The CDR3: CATSDRRGRGTEAFF. CDR3 bases: TGTGCCACCAGTGATCGAAGGGGGCGCGGCACTGAAGCTTTCTTT.

This clone was observed once. Distinct nucleotide sequences in the sample also encode this CDR3. The CDR3 loop reads CASSFLQGGQPQHF. In nucleotides, the CDR3 is TGTGCCAGCAGCTTTCTCCAGGGAGGCCAGCCCCAGCATTTT. The chain has TRBV7-2 and TRBJ1-5; D perhaps matches TRBD1 (5 bases). This CDR3 spans 14 amino acids. Germline assignment: CDR1 SGHTA and CDR2 FQGNSA. The V gene lost 3 bases and the J gene lost 7 bases, with 13 bases spanning the gap.

DNA of the CDR3: TGTGCCAGCAGTGACCCGGAAGCTTTCTTT. It encodes CASSDPEAFF. The chain carries TRBV6-1 and TRBJ1-1; the D is unclear. V shed 3 bases and J shed 8 bases, with 4 bases lying between them. CDR3 size: 10 residues. The germline V gene encodes CDR1 MNHNS and CDR2 SASEGT.

This chain links TRBV5-6 with TRBJ2-1; 13 bases agree with TRBD2. CDR1 and CDR2 from the germline V gene are SGHDT and YYEEEE. The CDR3 is 17 amino acids. Trimming removed 0 bases from V and 4 bases from J; junction bases left unmatched: 4. CDR3 sequence (DNA): TGTGCCAGCAGCTTGGGCACTAGCGGGGGGGATTACAATGAGCAGTTCTTC. It specifies CASSLGTSGGDYNEQFF. The variable domain in full, completed from reference TRBV5-6 and TRBJ2-1, reads DAGVTQSPTHLIKTRGQQVTLRCSPKSGHDTVSWYQQALGQGPQFIFQYYEEEERQRGNFPDRFSGHQFPNYSSELNVNALLLGDSALYLCASSLGTSGGDYNEQFFGPGTRLTVL.

V and J are TRBV29-1 and TRBJ2-3; 12 nucleotides match TRBD1. There are 14 residues in the CDR3. Germline CDR1 is SQVTM and CDR2 is ANQGSEA. V shed 4 bases and J 5 bases; nucleotides not matched to a gene: 4. The chain's CDR3 is CSVGDRGQGDTQYF. DNA of the CDR3: TGCAGCGTTGGGGACAGGGGGCAGGGAGATACGCAGTATTTT.

The CDR3 nucleotides read TGCAGCGTAAACAGGGTCCATGAGCAGTTCTTC. This gives the protein CSVNRVHEQFF. V is TRBV29-1 and J is TRBJ2-1; weak D call: TRBD1 (6 bases). The length of the CDR3 is 11 residues. CDR1 SQVTM and CDR2 ANQGSEA come from the germline V gene. Trimming left V 6 bases short and J 8 bases short, with 11 bases between.

V gene TRBV20-1 combines with J gene TRBJ2-2; TRBD1 aligns across 7 bases. Germline-derived CDR1 and CDR2 are DFQATT and SNEGSKA (reference sequence). V was clipped by 3 bases and J by 6 bases; unmatched bases: 1. This CDR3 spans 12 amino acids. The CDR3, as DNA: TGCAGTGCTAGTAGGGGGCCCGGGGAGCTGTTTTTT. This codes for CSASRGPGELFF.

The count of this clone is one. V is TRBV3-1 (or the pseudogene TRBV3-2) and J is TRBJ1-6; D perhaps matches TRBD1 (6 bases). The CDR3 runs 13 residues. Germline CDR1 is LGHDT and CDR2 is YNNKEL (reference sequence). The V end was cut by 1 base, the J end by 12 bases, with 10 bases between. DNA for the CDR3: TGTGCCAGCAGCCAAGGCAGGGGAAGACCCCTCCACTTT. Protein product: CASSQGRGRPLHF.

The rearrangement joins TRBV4-2 to TRBJ1-2; 8 nucleotides align to TRBD1. The CDR3 extends over 21 amino acids. Germline loops: CDR1 LGHNA, CDR2 YNFKEQ. Trimming cost V 4 bases and J 3 bases; bases outside gene matches: 25. The CDR3: CASSPTSGQAEFTQLDYGYTF. The CDR3, as DNA: TGTGCCAGCAGCCCCACTTCGGGACAGGCCGAATTCACCCAGCTGGACTATGGCTACACCTTC.

The rearrangement joins TRBV28 to TRBJ2-5; 12 bases are a match to TRBD1. V trimming: 6 bases; J trimming: 3 bases; junction bases outside the gene matches: 2. This CDR3 spans 14 amino acids. The V gene's germline CDR1 is MDHEN and CDR2 SYDVKM. CDR3 loop: CASSGTGGEETQYF. As DNA, the CDR3 is TGTGCCAGCAGCGGGACAGGGGGCGAAGAGACCCAGTACTTC.

This rearrangement joins TRBV27 to TRBJ1-2; D might be TRBD1 (6 bases). V lost 11 bases, J lost 2 bases, and 15 bases lay in between. Germline CDR1 and CDR2: MNHEY and SMNVEV (reference sequence). The CDR3 length is 13 residues. CDR3 residues: CASSRGRNYGYTF. The CDR3 coding sequence is TGTGCCTCGTCCAGGGGCCGCAACTATGGCTACACCTTC.

This chain connects TRBV19 to TRBJ1-5; 10 bases are a match to TRBD1. CDR1 LNHDA and CDR2 SQIVND come from the germline V gene (reference sequence). The CDR3 covers 15 residues. The V gene end was trimmed by 3 bases and the J gene end by 2 bases; junction bases not matched to a gene: 1. The CDR3 loop reads CASSIGQGGNQPQHF. CDR3 coding DNA: TGTGCCAGTAGTATCGGACAGGGGGGCAATCAGCCCCAGCATTTT.

V is TRBV3-1 (or the pseudogene TRBV3-2) and J is TRBJ2-7, with no clear D. The CDR3 is 12 amino acids. Germline V gives CDR1 LGHDT, CDR2 YNNKEL (reference sequence). V lost 3 bases, J lost 6 bases, and 9 bases lay in between. The CDR3 reads CASSHLGLEQYF. For the CDR3, the DNA is TGTGCCAGCAGCCACCTGGGCCTCGAGCAGTACTTC.

The rearrangement joins TRBV7-9 to TRBJ2-6; no clear D gene. This CDR3 comprises 15 residues. CDR1 is SEHNR and CDR2 is FQNEAQ in the germline V gene (reference sequence). Trimming removed 3 bases from V and 4 bases from J, with 10 bases in between. In nucleotides, the CDR3 is TGTGCCAGCAGCTTTGGTCTCGGGGGGGCCAACGTCCTGACTTTC. Its translation: CASSFGLGGANVLTF.